The clone carrying this T cell receptor beta chain was recorded a few times. These data originate in a study of radiotherapy plus CTLA-4 blockade in lung cancer. TCRdb's table, derived via immunoSEQ multiplex PCR, lists solely in-frame clones and lacks some. The sample has about 120,000 clones, 75% to 80% seen once. There are 13 residues in the CDR3. Germline CDR1 reads LNHDA; CDR2 reads SQIVND (reference sequence). The ends lost 4 bases at V and 11 bases at J; junction bases unmatched: 8. The V and J genes are TRBV19 and TRBJ1-1, with 9 bases lining up with TRBD1. The TCR originated in a human donor with non-small cell lung cancer who had a partial response to radiotherapy plus ipilimumab. This material consisted of peripheral blood, taken from a patient treated with radiotherapy plus ipilimumab. In DNA form, the CDR3 reads TGTGCCAGTAGTACCTACAGGGGGCGAGAGGCTTTCTTT. It is translated as CASSTYRGREAFF.